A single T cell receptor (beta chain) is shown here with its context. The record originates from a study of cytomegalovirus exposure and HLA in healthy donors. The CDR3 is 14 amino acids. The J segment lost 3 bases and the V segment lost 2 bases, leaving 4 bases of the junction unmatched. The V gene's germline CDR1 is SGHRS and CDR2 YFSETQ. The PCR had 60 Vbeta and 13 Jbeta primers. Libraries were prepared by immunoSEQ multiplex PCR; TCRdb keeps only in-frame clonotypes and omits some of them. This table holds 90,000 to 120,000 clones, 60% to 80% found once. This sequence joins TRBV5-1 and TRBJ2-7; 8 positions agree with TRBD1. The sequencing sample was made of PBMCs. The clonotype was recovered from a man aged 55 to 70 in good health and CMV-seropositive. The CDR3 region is CASSFPGQDYEQYF. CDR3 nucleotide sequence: TGCGCCAGCAGCTTTCCGGGACAGGACTACGAGCAGTACTTC.